This TCR beta chain was sequenced during a study of CD8+CD57+ T cells in acquired aplastic anemia (dated 2018 in TCRdb). With respect to the entire study: DNA extracted from sorted CD4+ and CD8+ cells had a mean of roughly 3 ug, with a range of roughly 0.18 to 27.4 ug. A CD8+CD57+ expansion meant a frequency higher than the mean frequency seen in healthy subjects. Results the study describes overall, beyond this receptor: Roughly 30 CD8+ CDR3 sequences were shared between patients and controls but appeared highly expressed in patients and within their immunodominant clones. CD8+ Simpson's diversity did not differ significantly between patients and healthy controls (P=0.060).

Profiling of TCR beta VDJ combinations and CDR3 sequences used genomic DNA as the template. TCR repertoire sequencing was run on an Illumina HiSeq 2000. On the authors' methods: Repertoires were assessed using TRBV/TRBJ rearrangement plots, CDR3 size and DJ length profiles, and Simpson's diversity index. The most abundant DNA sequence in the deep sequencing data was defined as the immunodominant clone. CDR3 amino acid sequences were checked for sharing between subjects and were compared against published repertoires and the VDJdb database. The public reads were run again by TCRdb, first through fastp at Q25 and then through MiXCR, and only productive beta chains were kept. Entries that share a CDR3 protein sequence are merged under the most common genes and DNA. Clone size and V and J calls follow TCRdb, not the original study. The sample yields about 160,000 distinct CDR3 sequences; 71% were counted once. Approximately 42% of the sample goes to the ten largest clones.

Expansion of CD8+CD57+ cells had been shown by flow cytometry in the patients chosen for sequencing. Every patient had a diagnosis of severe acquired aplastic anemia based on International Study of Aplastic Anemia and Agranulocytosis and Camitta criteria. No therapy had been received by the patients at the time of blood sampling. In the study, sorted CD4+ and CD8+ blood T cells from patients with severe aplastic anemia and from healthy subjects underwent deep sequencing of TCR repertoires. In the USA, patient enrollment took place under clinicaltrials.gov protocols 00001620, 01623167, 00001397, 00071045, 00081523 and 00961064. Ficoll-Paque density gradient centrifugation was used to isolate peripheral blood mononuclear cells. Before DNA was extracted, CD4+ and CD8+ T cells were sorted using either FACS or magnetic beads. Germline trimming: 6 bases from V, 6 bases from J; junction bases outside gene matches: 6. The CDR3 runs 14 amino acids, cysteine and phenylalanine included. Only CDR3 DNA remains: 42 bases, in frame from the first base. The germline V gene supplies CDR1 ENHRY and CDR2 SYGVKD.

For this clonotype: Its antigen is currently not known. No per-base quality is available; no much larger clone lies one base away.

Sequencing was performed on sorted CD4+, CD8+, or CD8+CD57+ T cells (not recorded which) from PBMCs. The clonotype comes from a human donor with aplastic anemia. The sequence links TRBV10-3 to TRBJ1-5, with 9 bases aligning to TRBD1. The nucleotide sequence is TGTGCCATCAGCAGGGACAGGGACATTCAGCCCCAGCATTTT. Its translation reads: CAISRDRDIQPQHF.